The text below deals with one TCR beta chain. Its matching antigen is unknown. This sample was taken from a study of T cell repertoires in cytomegalovirus infection. In the study overall: An indication of both CMV infection and matching HLA type came from public TCR beta signatures.

Whole-study results and caveats: Using cumulative public TCR beta family frequency, the authors identified those who carried CMV together with the relevant HLA. The study found HLA-C-restricted CMV-specific TCR beta clonotypes dominating the ex vivo response.

The CDR3 contains 16 residues. Germline CDR1 reads MGHDK; CDR2 reads SYGVNS. V was clipped by 2 bases and J by 3 bases; unmatched bases: 6. MiXCR, run by TCRdb on the reads, gives a single entry per CDR3 protein. The repertoire holds about 490,000 distinct CDR3 sequences, with approximately 26% as singletons. This chain connects TRBV25-1 to TRBJ2-3, with 9 bases aligning to TRBD2. The source is a human donor in good health (CMV status not recorded). Some clones in this sample may be carry-over from other donors' samples. The sample was PBMCs. CDR3: CASSERSGRSTDTQYF. CDR3 in DNA: TGTGCCAGCAGTGAAAGGAGCGGGAGGTCGACAGATACGCAGTATTTT.